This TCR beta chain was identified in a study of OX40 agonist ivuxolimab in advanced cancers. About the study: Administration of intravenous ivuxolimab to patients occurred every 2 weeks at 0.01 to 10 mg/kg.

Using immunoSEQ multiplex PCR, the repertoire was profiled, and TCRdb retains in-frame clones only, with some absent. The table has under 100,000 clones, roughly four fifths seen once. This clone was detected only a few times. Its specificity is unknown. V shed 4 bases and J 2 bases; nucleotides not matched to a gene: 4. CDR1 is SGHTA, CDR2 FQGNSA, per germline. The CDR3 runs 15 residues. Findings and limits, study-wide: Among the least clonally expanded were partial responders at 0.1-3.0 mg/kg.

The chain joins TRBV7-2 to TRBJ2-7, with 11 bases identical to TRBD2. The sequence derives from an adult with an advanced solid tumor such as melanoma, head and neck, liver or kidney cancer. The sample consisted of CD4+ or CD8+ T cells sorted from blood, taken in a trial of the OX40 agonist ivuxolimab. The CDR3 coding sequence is TGTGCCAGCAGCTCGAATAGCGGGGGGGCCTACGAGCAGTACTTC. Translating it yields CASSSNSGGAYEQYF.